The 12 T cell receptor beta chains below come from one sample, sequenced in a study of blood T cells in healthy people across ages. Next came a second PCR, run for 7 to 11 cycles, which used a sample-barcoded 5' primer along with a J-beta primer mix. MiXCR, applied by TCRdb to the 5' RACE reads, yields one record per CDR3 protein. The data contain about 1.6 million distinct CDR3 sequences, about 32% of them singletons. Source material: blood. The receptors were gathered from a woman aged 30 to 39 in good health.

The CDR3 sequence: CASTLRGRRNTEAFF. Written as DNA, the CDR3 is TGTGCCAGCACCCTCAGGGGGAGGAGGAACACTGAAGCTTTCTTT. This chain joins TRBV5-6 and TRBJ1-1, with 7 bases fitting TRBD1. Germline loops: CDR1 SGHDT, CDR2 YYEEEE. Losses at the gene ends were 6 bases for V and 1 base for J; bases not matched to a gene: 9. The CDR3 is 15 residues long.

This chain joins TRBV4-1 and TRBJ2-3, with TRBD2 identical over 11 bases. CDR3 length equals 15 residues. After removal of 6 bases from V and 8 bases from J, the junction contained 10 bases not matched to a gene. Germline lookup yields CDR1 MGHRA and CDR2 YSYEKL. CDR3 nucleotide sequence: TGCGCCAGCAGACGTATAGCGGGGGGGTTTGGTACGCAGTATTTT. It specifies CASRRIAGGFGTQYF.

This clonotype was seen many times. V gene TRBV11-2 combines with J gene TRBJ2-5; unclear D gene. This CDR3 comprises 14 residues. Deletions cut 0 bases from V and 5 bases from J, with 10 bases between. The germline V gene has CDR1 SGHAT and CDR2 FQNNGV. CDR3 in DNA: TGTGCCAGCAGCTTAGAGGCGGTGGGGGAGACCCAGTACTTC. This translates into CASSLEAVGETQYF.

Comment on this clonotype: The germline gene is not matched at one end of the junction; a read error may be the cause. The chain has TRBV5-1 and TRBJ1-2, with D possibly being TRBD1 (6 bases). The CDR3 runs 16 residues. Germline assignment: CDR1 SGHRS and CDR2 YFSETQ. The CDR3 reads CASSLDHRTANYGCTF. CDR3 in DNA: TGCGCCAGCAGCTTGGACCACCGGACAGCTAACTATGGCTGCACCTTC.

The chain carries TRBV9 and TRBJ2-3; 8 nucleotides align to TRBD1. V shed 2 bases and J 0 bases; nucleotides not matched to a gene: 5. In germline, CDR1 is SGDLS, CDR2 YYNGEE. The CDR3 spans 16 residues. The CDR3 region has the DNA TGTGCCAGCAGCGTGCAGGGGGCTTTTAGCACAGATACGCAGTATTTT. Its protein product is CASSVQGAFSTDTQYF.

This clonotype was counted only a few times. The chain uses TRBV6-5 and TRBJ2-7; 7 bases are shared with TRBD1. This CDR3 region has 15 residues. Trimming took 2 bases from V and 1 from J; bases not matched to a gene: 5. Per the germline V gene, CDR1 is MNHEY and CDR2 is SVGAGI. CDR3 amino acids: CASSYRQGASYEQYF. The CDR3 nucleotides read TGTGCCAGCAGTTACCGACAGGGAGCATCCTACGAGCAGTACTTC.

This clonotype was observed a few times. CDR3 in DNA: TGTGCCACCAGCCCCCCGGGGGGCCCTCACACAGATACGCAGTATTTT. This gives the protein CATSPPGGPHTDTQYF. This sequence joins TRBV15 and TRBJ2-3, with D possibly being TRBD2 (7 bases). The CDR3 consists of 16 residues. CDR1 and CDR2 from the germline V gene are LNHNV and YYDKDF (reference sequence). The V end lost 5 bases, the J end lost 2 bases, and 17 bases lay between the germline ends.

The chain couples TRBV7-2 to TRBJ2-2; 12 nucleotides align to TRBD2. The germline CDR1 and CDR2 sequences are SGHTA and FQGNSA. The CDR3 has 17 amino acids. Trimming removed 5 bases from V and 3 bases from J; junction bases left unmatched: 7. The CDR3 coding sequence is TGTGCCAGCAGCCCTAGGCTAGCGGGGGGGTACACCGGGGAGCTGTTTTTT. It codes for CASSPRLAGGYTGELFF.

As for this clonotype: Germline and junction disagree at one end, which may indicate a read error. The gene calls are TRBV20-1 and TRBJ1-2; no reliable D call. Germline CDR1 and CDR2: DFQATT and SNEGSKA (reference sequence). CDR3 size: 14 residues. For the CDR3, the DNA is TGCAGTGCTACGCGAGGACCTCTTGACTCTGGCTGCACCTTT. Encoded protein: CSATRGPLDSGCTF.

In this sample, this clonotype turned up a few times. The rearrangement uses TRBV20-1 and TRBJ1-1; 7 bases agree with TRBD1. The CDR3 totals 16 residues. After removal of 5 bases from V and 1 base from J, the junction contained 13 bases not matched to a gene. Germline CDR1 is DFQATT and CDR2 is SNEGSKA (reference sequence). CDR3 protein: CSAPKGGGWKNTEAFF. The CDR3 bases are TGCAGTGCTCCCAAGGGAGGGGGCTGGAAGAACACTGAAGCTTTCTTT.

The chain recombines TRBV4-1 with TRBJ2-5, with D tentatively TRBD1 or TRBD2 (5 bases each). The CDR3 extends over 16 amino acids. V was clipped by 1 base and J by 2 bases, with 14 bases between them. Germline V CDR1 and CDR2: MGHRA, YSYEKL. The CDR3 protein is CASSQGRGEGQETQYF. The CDR3 coding sequence is TGCGCCAGCAGCCAAGGTCGAGGCGAGGGGCAAGAGACCCAGTACTTC.

The J gene is TRBJ2-3, the V gene TRBV3-1; the D gene is possibly TRBD2 (6 bases). The germline V gene has CDR1 LGHDT and CDR2 YNNKEL (reference sequence). V lost 3 bases and J lost 2, with 18 bases in between. The CDR3 loop spans 17 amino acids. As DNA, the CDR3 is TGTGCCAGCAGCCAGCTGGAACCGGGGGATTACACAGATACGCAGTATTTT. The encoded protein is CASSQLEPGDYTDTQYF.